This section outlines one TCR beta chain sequence together with its context. In the authors' workflow: Nucleated cell number was recorded as an estimate derived from reference gene primer amplification. Here immunoSEQ multiplex PCR was the method, and the copy in TCRdb shows in-frame clones only, minus some. D and trimming were read from the DNA, whereas the V and J calls and clone size are those reported in that table. This sample has about 160,000 clones; approximately 90% occur once, and the top ten carry 3.9%. Germline V gene lookup returns CDR1 KGHSH and CDR2 LQKENI. The CDR3 contains 14 residues. V was pared by 0 bases and J by 4 bases, with 9 bases between. The data stem from a study of blood T cell repertoires in COVID-19. For the study at large: Spain, Italy and the United States supplied samples that represented acute and convalescent COVID-19. PBMCs, B-cell-depleted T cells, or T cells were the source of the cDNA or gDNA that made up the material.

The sample was peripheral blood. The receptor was derived from a woman aged 60-75 years who had recovered from COVID-19. The J gene is TRBJ1-2, the V gene TRBV18, with D maybe TRBD1 (5 bases). CDR3 loop: CASSPPDNLYGYTF. Written as DNA, the CDR3 is TGTGCCAGCTCACCACCGGACAACCTCTATGGCTACACCTTC. The complete variable domain, with remaining parts taken from reference TRBV18 and TRBJ1-2, reads NAGVMQNPRHLVRRRGQEARLRCSPMKGHSHVYWYRQLPEEGLKFMVYLQKENIIDESGMPKERFSAEFPKEGPSILRIQQVVRGDSAAYFCASSPPDNLYGYTFGSGTRLTVV.